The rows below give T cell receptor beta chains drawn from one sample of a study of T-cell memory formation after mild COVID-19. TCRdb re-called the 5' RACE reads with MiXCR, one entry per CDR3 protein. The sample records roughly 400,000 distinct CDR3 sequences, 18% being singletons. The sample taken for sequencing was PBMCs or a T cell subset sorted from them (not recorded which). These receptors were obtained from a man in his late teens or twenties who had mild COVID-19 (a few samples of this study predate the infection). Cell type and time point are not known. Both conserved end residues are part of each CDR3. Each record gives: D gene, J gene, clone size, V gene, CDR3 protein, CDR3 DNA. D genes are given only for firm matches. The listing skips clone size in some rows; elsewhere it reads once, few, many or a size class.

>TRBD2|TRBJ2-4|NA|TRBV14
CASSQPGRDGAKNIQYF
TGTGCCAGCAGCCAACCAGGGAGGGATGGAGCCAAAAACATTCAGTACTTC
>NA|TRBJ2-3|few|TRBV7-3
CASSETGGPPDTQYF
TGTGCCAGCAGCGAAACGGGGGGCCCCCCAGATACGCAGTATTTT
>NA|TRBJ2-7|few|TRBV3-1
CASSQDRGRYEQYF
TGTGCCAGCAGCCAAGATCGAGGTAGATACGAGCAGTACTTC
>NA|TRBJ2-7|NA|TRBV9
CASSVIPAGTHEQYF
TGTGCCAGCAGCGTAATTCCCGCAGGGACCCACGAGCAGTACTTC
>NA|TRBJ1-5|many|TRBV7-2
CASRPGAAGNQPQHF
TGTGCCAGCAGACCGGGGGCGGCGGGCAATCAGCCCCAGCATTTT
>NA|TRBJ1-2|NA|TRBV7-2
CASSLGRNGYTF
TGTGCCAGCAGCCTCGGGCGTAATGGCTACACCTTC
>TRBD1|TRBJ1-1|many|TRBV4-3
CASSPDRGKPEAFF
TGCGCCAGCAGCCCGGACAGGGGAAAACCTGAAGCTTTCTTT
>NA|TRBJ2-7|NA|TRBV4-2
CASSLRAAGEVFVAYEQYF
TGTGCCAGCAGCCTCCGGGCGGCAGGGGAGGTTTTCGTGGCCTACGAGCAGTACTTC
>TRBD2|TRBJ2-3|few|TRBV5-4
CASSTRTSQDTQYF
TGTGCCAGCAGCACAAGGACTAGCCAGGATACGCAGTATTTT
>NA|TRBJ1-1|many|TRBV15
CATSWGKTEAFF
TGTGCCACCAGCTGGGGGAAGACTGAAGCTTTCTTT
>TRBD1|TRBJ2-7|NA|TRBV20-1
CSAREDRVGAYEQYF
TGCAGTGCTAGAGAGGACAGGGTCGGCGCCTACGAGCAGTACTTC
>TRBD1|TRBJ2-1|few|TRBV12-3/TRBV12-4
CASTLDRGRGNEQFF
TGTGCCAGCACCCTAGACAGGGGGAGGGGCAATGAGCAGTTCTTC
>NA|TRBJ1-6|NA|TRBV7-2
CASSFGQYSPLHF
TGTGCCAGCAGCTTCGGACAGTATTCACCCCTCCACTTT
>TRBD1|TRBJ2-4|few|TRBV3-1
CASSLGQGEGNIQYF
TGTGCCAGCAGCCTAGGACAGGGTGAAGGAAACATTCAGTACTTC
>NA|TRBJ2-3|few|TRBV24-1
CATSDLGGPGTQYF
TGTGCCACCAGTGATTTAGGGGGACCGGGTACGCAGTATTTT
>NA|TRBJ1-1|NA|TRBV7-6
CASSFGGILSSTEAFF
TGTGCCAGCAGCTTTGGGGGGATCCTGTCGTCCACTGAAGCTTTCTTT
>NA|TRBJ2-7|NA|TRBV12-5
CASGLGAAEQYF
TGTGCTAGTGGTTTAGGGGCCGCAGAGCAGTACTTC
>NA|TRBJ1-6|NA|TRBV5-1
CASSLLRTNSPLHF
TGCGCCAGCAGCTTGCTCAGGACAAATTCACCCCTCCACTTT
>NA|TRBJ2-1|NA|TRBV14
CASSPVGSRLNNEQFF
TGTGCCAGCAGCCCGGTCGGGTCCAGACTGAACAATGAGCAGTTCTTC
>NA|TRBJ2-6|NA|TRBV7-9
CASSLVPGANVLTF
TGTGCCAGCAGCTTAGTCCCTGGGGCCAACGTCCTGACTTTC
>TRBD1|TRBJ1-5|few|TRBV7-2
CASSLQGQVGDQPQHF
TGTGCCAGCAGCTTACAAGGACAGGTGGGGGATCAGCCCCAGCATTTT
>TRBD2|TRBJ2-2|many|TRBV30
CAWSPRGLADTGELFF
TGTGCCTGGAGCCCCCGGGGACTAGCCGACACCGGGGAGCTGTTTTTT
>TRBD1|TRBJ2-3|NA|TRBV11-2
CASSARDRDGGNTQYF
TGTGCCAGCAGCGCAAGAGACAGGGACGGTGGGAATACGCAGTATTTT
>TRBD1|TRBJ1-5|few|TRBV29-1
CSVGTGAGQPQHF
TGCAGCGTCGGGACAGGGGCAGGTCAGCCCCAGCATTTT
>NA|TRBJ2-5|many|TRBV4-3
CASSQTLEETQYF
TGCGCCAGCAGCCAAACGCTGGAAGAGACCCAGTACTTC
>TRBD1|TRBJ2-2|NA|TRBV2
CASSRGQESLFF
TGTGCCAGCTCCCGTGGACAGGAAAGTCTGTTTTTT
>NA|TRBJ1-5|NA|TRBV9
CASSVGQDNQPQHF
TGTGCCAGCAGCGTAGGACAGGACAATCAGCCCCAGCATTTT
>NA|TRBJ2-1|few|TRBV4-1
CASSQVKQSYNEQFF
TGCGCCAGCAGCCAAGTCAAGCAGAGCTACAATGAGCAGTTCTTC
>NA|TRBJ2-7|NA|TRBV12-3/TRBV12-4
CASRDGTGTYEQYF
TGTGCCAGCAGGGATGGGACTGGAACCTACGAGCAGTACTTC
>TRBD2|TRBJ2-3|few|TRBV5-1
CASSLGSLAGGSGDTQYF
TGCGCCAGCAGCTTGGGCTCCCTAGCGGGGGGCTCAGGAGATACGCAGTATTTT
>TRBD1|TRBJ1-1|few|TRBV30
CAWGTGRNTEAFF
TGTGCCTGGGGGACAGGCAGAAACACTGAAGCTTTCTTT
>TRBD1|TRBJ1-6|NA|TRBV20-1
CSARTGGGLGSPLHF
TGCAGTGCACGGACAGGGGGCGGTTTGGGTTCACCCCTCCACTTT
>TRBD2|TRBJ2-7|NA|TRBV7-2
CASSLDDSGGREQYF
TGTGCCAGCAGCTTAGACGATTCGGGGGGGCGCGAGCAGTACTTC
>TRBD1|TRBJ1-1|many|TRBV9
CASSPRDRLNTEAFF
TGTGCCAGCAGCCCCCGGGACAGACTAAACACTGAAGCTTTCTTT
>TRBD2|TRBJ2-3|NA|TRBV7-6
CASSLTPTRTSSTDTQYF
TGTGCCAGCAGCCTGACCCCCACCCGGACTAGTTCCACAGATACGCAGTATTTT
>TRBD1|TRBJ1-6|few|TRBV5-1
CASSALQGADSPLHF
TGCGCCAGCAGCGCACTACAGGGGGCGGATTCACCCCTCCACTTT
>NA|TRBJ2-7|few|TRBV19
CASSGGTSVSYEQYF
TGTGCCAGTAGTGGGGGGACTTCCGTTTCCTACGAGCAGTACTTC
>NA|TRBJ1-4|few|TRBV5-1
CASRRDTGEKLFF
TGCGCCAGCAGACGGGATACGGGGGAAAAACTGTTTTTT
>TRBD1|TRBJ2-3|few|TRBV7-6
CASSLTGVADTQYF
TGTGCCAGCAGCCTTACAGGGGTCGCAGATACGCAGTATTTT
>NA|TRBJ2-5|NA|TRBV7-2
CASSPVRGSGETQYF
TGTGCCAGCAGCCCAGTTAGGGGGTCGGGAGAGACCCAGTACTTC